Only one count was recorded for the clone carrying this T cell receptor beta chain. This sample stems from a study of blood T cell repertoires in COVID-19. For the study at large: The origin of the acute and convalescent COVID-19 samples was the United States, Italy and Spain.

The CDR3 consists of 12 residues. In germline, CDR1 is SNHLY, CDR2 FYNNEI. The V gene end was trimmed by 10 bases and the J gene end by 3 bases; junction bases not matched to a gene: 5. Original processing methods: Using reference gene primer amplification, nucleated cell counts were estimated. Libraries were prepared by immunoSEQ multiplex PCR; TCRdb keeps only in-frame clonotypes and omits some of them. Clone size and the V and J calls come from that table; the DNA yielded D and trimming. The table includes about 170,000 clones, around four fifths detected once. Recruited during active infection, patients (from Seattle) were subsequently followed longitudinally.

Material for sequencing was peripheral blood. The chain joins TRBV2 to TRBJ2-7; TRBD1 aligns across 8 bases. The TCR was taken from a woman aged 80 or older with COVID-19, enrolled during active disease. CDR3 sequence (DNA): TGTGCCACCGCCGGGACAGGCTACGAGCAGTACTTC. Its translation: CATAGTGYEQYF.